Listed below are T cell receptor beta chains from one sample, sequenced in a study of blood T cell repertoires in COVID-19. TCRdb's table, derived via immunoSEQ multiplex PCR, lists solely in-frame clones and lacks some. The data show fewer than 250,000 clones, 83% seen once. Sequenced material: PBMCs or T cells enriched from blood (not recorded which). These receptor sequences come from a woman in her thirties or forties who had been exposed to COVID-19. CDR3s include the opening cysteine and the closing phenylalanine or tryptophan. Fields, in order: clone size, D gene, V gene, J gene, CDR3 protein, CDR3 DNA. D genes are given only for firm matches. Size is stated for part of the rows, as once, few or many counts, or as a class when the clone is expanded.

size: few
D: TRBD1
V: TRBV19
J: TRBJ2-2
CDR3: CASSTPGTGLTGELFF
DNA: TGTGCCAGTAGTACCCCCGGGACAGGGCTTACCGGGGAGCTGTTTTTT

size: NA
D: TRBD1
V: TRBV15
J: TRBJ1-5
CDR3: CATAETQGAIGQPQHF
DNA: TGTGCCACCGCTGAAACCCAGGGGGCTATTGGACAGCCCCAGCATTTT

size: NA
D: NA
V: TRBV6-2/TRBV6-3
J: TRBJ2-1
CDR3: CASSYLKQGNEQFF
DNA: TGTGCCAGCAGTTACTTGAAACAGGGCAATGAGCAGTTCTTC

size: NA
D: TRBD2
V: TRBV18
J: TRBJ2-1
CDR3: CASSPAGGHNEQFF
DNA: TGTGCCAGCTCACCGGCGGGGGGGCACAATGAGCAGTTCTTC

size: NA
D: NA
V: TRBV6-5
J: TRBJ1-1
CDR3: CASSRGGTMNTEAFF
DNA: TGTGCCAGCAGTCGAGGGGGGACTATGAACACTGAAGCTTTCTTT

size: NA
D: NA
V: TRBV6-2/TRBV6-3
J: TRBJ2-1
CDR3: CASSYTGHPRQFF
DNA: TGTGCCAGCAGTTACACCGGACACCCTCGACAGTTCTTC

size: NA
D: TRBD1
V: TRBV7-3
J: TRBJ2-6
CDR3: CASSARGSGANVLTF
DNA: TGTGCCAGCAGCGCCAGGGGGTCTGGGGCCAACGTCCTGACTTTC

size: NA
D: TRBD1
V: TRBV5-1
J: TRBJ1-6
CDR3: CASSQSTGALGSPLHF
DNA: TGCGCCAGCAGCCAATCGACAGGGGCCCTTGGATCACCCCTCCACTTT

size: many
D: NA
V: TRBV19
J: TRBJ2-7
CDR3: CASSITSDSYEQYF
DNA: TGTGCCAGTAGTATAACCTCGGACTCTTACGAGCAGTACTTC

size: few
D: NA
V: TRBV6-5
J: TRBJ1-4
CDR3: CASSSGAVRKTLFF
DNA: TGTGCCAGCAGTTCGGGAGCCGTCCGGAAAACGCTGTTTTTT

size: once
D: TRBD1
V: TRBV5-5
J: TRBJ1-1
CDR3: CASSQPPGQGTEAFF
DNA: TGTGCCAGCAGCCAACCCCCGGGACAGGGTACTGAAGCTTTCTTT

size: NA
D: NA
V: TRBV5-8
J: TRBJ1-2
CDR3: CASSSDRSIYGYTF
DNA: TGTGCCAGCAGCTCCGACAGGTCGATCTATGGCTACACCTTC

size: NA
D: TRBD1
V: TRBV7-2
J: TRBJ1-1
CDR3: CASSLRTGGVRAEAFF
DNA: TGTGCCAGCAGCTTAAGGACAGGGGGCGTGAGGGCTGAAGCTTTCTTT

size: NA
D: NA
V: TRBV5-4
J: TRBJ1-1
CDR3: CASSRVGGEAEAFF
DNA: TGTGCCAGCAGCCGGGTCGGGGGAGAGGCTGAAGCTTTCTTT

size: NA
D: TRBD2
V: TRBV18
J: TRBJ2-7
CDR3: CASSPPERGTGEQYF
DNA: TGTGCCAGCTCACCACCGGAGCGGGGGACGGGGGAGCAGTACTTC

size: NA
D: NA
V: TRBV10-3
J: TRBJ2-2
CDR3: CAISESGIRNTGELFF
DNA: TGTGCCATCAGTGAATCCGGGATCAGAAACACCGGGGAGCTGTTTTTT

size: NA
D: TRBD1
V: TRBV6-2/TRBV6-3
J: TRBJ1-1
CDR3: CASSQVTGLNTEAFF
DNA: TGTGCCAGCAGCCAGGTGACAGGGCTGAACACTGAAGCTTTCTTT

size: NA
D: NA
V: TRBV15
J: TRBJ2-5
CDR3: CATSRVGQQETQYF
DNA: TGTGCCACCAGCAGAGTGGGCCAACAAGAGACCCAGTACTTC

size: NA
D: NA
V: TRBV14
J: TRBJ1-4
CDR3: CASSQLGHMGEKLFF
DNA: TGTGCCAGCAGCCAATTGGGACACATGGGCGAAAAACTGTTTTTT

size: few
D: TRBD1
V: TRBV3-1/TRBV3-2
J: TRBJ1-2
CDR3: CASSQSWDREGYGYTF
DNA: TGTGCCAGCAGCCAAAGTTGGGACAGAGAGGGGTATGGCTACACCTTC

size: once
D: NA
V: TRBV7-2
J: TRBJ2-5
CDR3: CASSPVVETQYF
DNA: TGTGCCAGCAGCCCTGTTGTAGAGACCCAGTACTTC

size: NA
D: TRBD1
V: TRBV2
J: TRBJ2-5
CDR3: CASSEQGQGLETQYF
DNA: TGTGCCAGCAGTGAACAGGGACAGGGGCTGGAGACCCAGTACTTC

size: NA
D: NA
V: TRBV19
J: TRBJ1-4
CDR3: CASSIGQTATNEKLFF
DNA: TGTGCCAGTAGTATAGGACAGACTGCAACTAATGAAAAACTGTTTTTT

size: NA
D: NA
V: TRBV28
J: TRBJ1-1
CDR3: CASSSRAAVQNTEAFF
DNA: TGTGCCAGCAGTTCGAGAGCAGCGGTACAGAACACTGAAGCTTTCTTT

size: NA
D: NA
V: TRBV2
J: TRBJ1-4
CDR3: CASTRPRTRWENEKLFF
DNA: TGTGCCAGCACTCGACCCCGGACGAGGTGGGAGAATGAAAAACTGTTTTTT

size: NA
D: NA
V: TRBV15
J: TRBJ2-3
CDR3: CAISLGGATDTQYF
DNA: TGTGCCATCTCGTTGGGGGGGGCAACAGATACGCAGTATTTT

size: NA
D: NA
V: TRBV7-9
J: TRBJ1-1
CDR3: CASRRQANTEAFF
DNA: TGTGCCAGCCGTAGACAGGCGAACACTGAAGCTTTCTTT

size: NA
D: TRBD1
V: TRBV9
J: TRBJ1-3
CDR3: CASSENWGDRVKNIYF
DNA: TGTGCCAGCAGTGAAAATTGGGGGGACAGGGTCAAGAACATATATTTT

size: few
D: NA
V: TRBV30
J: TRBJ2-2
CDR3: CAWSRPGHQWELRTGELFF
DNA: TGTGCCTGGAGCCGACCGGGACACCAGTGGGAATTAAGAACCGGGGAGCTGTTTTTT

size: NA
D: TRBD1
V: TRBV3-1/TRBV3-2
J: TRBJ1-1
CDR3: CASSLDRGKTEAFF
DNA: TGTGCCAGCAGCCTAGACAGGGGGAAGACTGAAGCTTTCTTT

size: NA
D: NA
V: TRBV12-5
J: TRBJ2-5
CDR3: CASGLGGGETQYF
DNA: TGTGCTAGTGGTTTGGGGGGAGGCGAGACCCAGTACTTC